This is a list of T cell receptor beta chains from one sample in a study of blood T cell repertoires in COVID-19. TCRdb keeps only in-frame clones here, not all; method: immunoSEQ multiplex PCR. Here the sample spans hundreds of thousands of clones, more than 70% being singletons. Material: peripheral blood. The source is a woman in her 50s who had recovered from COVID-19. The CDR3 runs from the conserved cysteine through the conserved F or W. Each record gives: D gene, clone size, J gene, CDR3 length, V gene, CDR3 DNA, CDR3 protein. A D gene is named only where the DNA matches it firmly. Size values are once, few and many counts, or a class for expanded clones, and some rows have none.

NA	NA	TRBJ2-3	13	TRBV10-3	TGTGCCATCAGTGAGTCGATACTTGATACGCAGTATTTT	CAISESILDTQYF
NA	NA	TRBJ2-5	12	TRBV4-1	TGCGCCAGCAGCCACGACCAAGAGACCCAGTACTTC	CASSHDQETQYF
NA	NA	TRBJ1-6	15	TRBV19	TGTGCCAGTAGTCCCTACATCCTAGGCGATTCACCCCTCCACTTT	CASSPYILGDSPLHF
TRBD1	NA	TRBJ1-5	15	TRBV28	TGTGCCAGCAGTCCTTACAGGGGGGGGAATCAGCCCCAGCATTTT	CASSPYRGGNQPQHF
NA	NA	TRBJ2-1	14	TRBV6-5	TGTGCCAGCAGCCAGTCATCCCCCTACAATGAGCAGTTCTTC	CASSQSSPYNEQFF
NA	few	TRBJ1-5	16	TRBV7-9	TGTGCCAGCAGCTCTCCATCCGCGGGGCTGAAACAGCCCCAGCATTTT	CASSSPSAGLKQPQHF
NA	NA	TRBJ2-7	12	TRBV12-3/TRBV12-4	TGTGCCAGCAGTGGTACAGGCATGGAGCAGTACTTC	CASSGTGMEQYF
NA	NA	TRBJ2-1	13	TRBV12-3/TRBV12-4	TGTGCCAGCAGTTTAAGGGCCGGAGGTGAGCAGTTCTTC	CASSLRAGGEQFF
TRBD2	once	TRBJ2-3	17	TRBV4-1	TGCGCCAGCAGCCAAGAGAGCGGGACTAGCGGGAGAGATACGCAGTATTTT	CASSQESGTSGRDTQYF
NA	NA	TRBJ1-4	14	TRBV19	TGTGCCAGTAGCACGGGTATTAACACACAAAAACTGTTTTTT	CASSTGINTQKLFF
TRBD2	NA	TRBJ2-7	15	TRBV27	TGTGCCAGCAGTTTCGGCGCTAGCGGACTAAACGAGCAGTACTTC	CASSFGASGLNEQYF
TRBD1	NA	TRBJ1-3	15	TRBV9	TGTGCCAGCAGCGCTTGGGACAGGGGAGGAAACACCATATATTTT	CASSAWDRGGNTIYF
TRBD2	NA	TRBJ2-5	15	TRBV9	TGTGCCAGCAGCAGGGCTAGCGGGAACCAAGAGACCCAGTACTTC	CASSRASGNQETQYF
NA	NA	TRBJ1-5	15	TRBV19	TGTGCCAGTAGTATAGCCCCCCCCGAGGATCAGCCCCAGCATTTT	CASSIAPPEDQPQHF
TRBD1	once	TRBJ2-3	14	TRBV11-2	TGTGCCAGCAGCCTTGACAGGGTAGCAGATACGCAGTATTTT	CASSLDRVADTQYF
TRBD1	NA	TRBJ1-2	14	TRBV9	TGTGCCAGCAGAAAACAGGGGATTAACTATGGCTACACCTTC	CASRKQGINYGYTF
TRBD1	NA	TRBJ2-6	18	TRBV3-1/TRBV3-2	TGTGCCAGCACCAATCCAAAGAAGGGGGCTGATGGGGCCAACGTCCTGACTTTC	CASTNPKKGADGANVLTF
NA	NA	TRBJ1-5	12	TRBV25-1	TGTGCCAGTAGGATGGGGGGTCAGCCCCAGCATTTT	CASRMGGQPQHF
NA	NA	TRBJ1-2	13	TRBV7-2	TGTGCCAGCAGCTTCTGGCAGGGCTATGGCTACACCTTC	CASSFWQGYGYTF
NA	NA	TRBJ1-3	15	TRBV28	TGTGCCAGCAGTTTGGGGGCCCTCTCTGGAAACACCATATATTTT	CASSLGALSGNTIYF
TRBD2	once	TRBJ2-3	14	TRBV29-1	TGCAGCGTCGCAGCGGGGGGGCAGAGAGATACGCAGTATTTT	CSVAAGGQRDTQYF
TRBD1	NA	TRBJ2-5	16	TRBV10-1	TGCGCCAGCAGTGAGTCCAGTTCAGGGGGCCAAGAGACCCAGTACTTC	CASSESSSGGQETQYF
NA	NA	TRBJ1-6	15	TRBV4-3	TGCGCCAGCAGCCAAGATGGTACGGGGAATTCACCCCTCCACTTT	CASSQDGTGNSPLHF
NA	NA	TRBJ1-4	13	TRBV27	TGTGCCAGCAGTTGGGGAGTCGGAGAAAAACTGTTTTTT	CASSWGVGEKLFF
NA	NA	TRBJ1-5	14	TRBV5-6	TGTGCCAGCAGCTTGTCGGAGAGCAATCAGCCCCAGCATTTT	CASSLSESNQPQHF
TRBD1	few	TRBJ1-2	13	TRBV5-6	TGTGCCAGCAGCTACGGACAGGTGGGAGGCTACACCTTC	CASSYGQVGGYTF
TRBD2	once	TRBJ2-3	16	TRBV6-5	TGTGCCAGCAGTTCCTCAACAGCGGGAGCAACAGATACGCAGTATTTT	CASSSSTAGATDTQYF